The sequence of this T cell receptor (beta chain) was determined in a study of T-cell reconstitution after alpha-beta-depleted transplantation in children. Overall study results and limits: Day-60 TCRbeta diversity that was high in some patients was derived from surviving recipient T cells and thymic progenitors. Where alpha-beta T cells came from about two months after transplant was reportedly several hundred expanded graft clones. A year had passed since transplant, and T-cell counts and diversity by then came mostly from newly produced T cells.

Researchers prepared the TCRbeta library using unique molecular identifiers, the study reports. TCRdb ran MiXCR on the PCR reads and lists one entry per CDR3 protein. The sample includes a few hundred thousand distinct CDR3 sequences, 25% to 30% of them seen just once. There are 14 residues in the CDR3. CDR1 is MDHEN, CDR2 SYDVKM, per germline. V lost 10 bases and J lost 1; bases outside the gene matches: 8. This clonotype was counted between two and nine times. Its target is unknown. Sequenced here: PBMCs, sampled before TCRalphabeta/CD19-depleted stem cell transplant. The sequence came from a boy younger than two with Wiskott-Aldrich syndrome, due to receive a stem cell transplant. V and J are TRBV28 and TRBJ2-5; 8 bases line up with TRBD1. This CDR3 reads CATRQGYGQETQYF. As DNA, the CDR3 is TGTGCCACCAGACAGGGGTACGGCCAAGAGACCCAGTACTTC. Looking up the rest from reference TRBV28 and TRBJ2-5 gives the full variable domain: DVKVTQSSRYLVKRTGEKVFLECVQDMDHENMFWYRQDPGLGLRLIYFSYDVKMKEKGDIPEGYSVSREKKERFSLILESASTNQTSMYLCATRQGYGQETQYFGPGTRLLVL.